This T cell receptor beta chain was observed in a study of shared clonotypes between healthy human individuals. Here immunoSEQ multiplex PCR was the method, and the copy in TCRdb shows in-frame clones only, minus some. The table has over 2 million clones, approximately 90% seen once; the top ten hold 0.37%. Notes on this clone: The antigen is not known.

The germline V and J ends were trimmed by 2 bases and 3 bases, with 14 bases remaining between them. CDR3 length equals 16 residues. Germline V gene sequence: CDR1 MGHRA, CDR2 YSYEKL. Study-wide results and caveats: Generally, estimated richness proved larger in naive subsets than it did in memory subsets.

Material for sequencing was naive CD4+ T cells from PBMCs. Subset indicated: CD45RA+ positively selected. This sequence originates from a man between 18 and 29 years old in good health. Some clones in this sample may be carry-over from other donors' samples. The chain couples TRBV4-1 to TRBJ2-1; TRBD1 might be the D (7 bases). The chain's CDR3 is CASSQLGQGGYNEQFF. The CDR3 DNA reads as TGCGCCAGCAGCCAATTAGGCCAGGGGGGCTACAATGAGCAGTTCTTC.